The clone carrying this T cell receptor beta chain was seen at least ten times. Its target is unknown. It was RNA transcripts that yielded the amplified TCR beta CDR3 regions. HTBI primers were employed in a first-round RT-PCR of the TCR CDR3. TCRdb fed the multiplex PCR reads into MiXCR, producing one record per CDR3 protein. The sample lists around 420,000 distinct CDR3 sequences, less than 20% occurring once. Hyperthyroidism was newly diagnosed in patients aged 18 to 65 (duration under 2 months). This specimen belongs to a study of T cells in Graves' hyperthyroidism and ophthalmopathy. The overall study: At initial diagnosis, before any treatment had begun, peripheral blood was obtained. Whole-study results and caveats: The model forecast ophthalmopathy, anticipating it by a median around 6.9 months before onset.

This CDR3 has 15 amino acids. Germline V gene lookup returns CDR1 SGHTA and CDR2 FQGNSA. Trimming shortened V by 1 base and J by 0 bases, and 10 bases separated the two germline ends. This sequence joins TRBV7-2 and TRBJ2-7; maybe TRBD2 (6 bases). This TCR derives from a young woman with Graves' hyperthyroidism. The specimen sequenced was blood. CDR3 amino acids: CASSLGRGSSYEQYF. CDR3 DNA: TGTGCCAGCAGCTTAGGGAGGGGAAGCTCCTACGAGCAGTACTTC.